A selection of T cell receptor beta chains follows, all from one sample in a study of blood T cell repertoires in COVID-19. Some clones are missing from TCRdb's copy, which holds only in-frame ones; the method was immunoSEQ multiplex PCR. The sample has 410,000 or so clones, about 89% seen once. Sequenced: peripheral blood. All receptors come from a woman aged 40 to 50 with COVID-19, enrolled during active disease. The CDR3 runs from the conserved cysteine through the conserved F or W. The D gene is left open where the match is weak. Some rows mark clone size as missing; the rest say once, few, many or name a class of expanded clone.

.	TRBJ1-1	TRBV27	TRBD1	CASSFARGHRRSLEAFF	TGTGCCAGCAGTTTCGCCAGGGGGCACCGCAGGTCCCTTGAAGCTTTCTTT
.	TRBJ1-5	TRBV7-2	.	CASSKLSNQPQHF	TGTGCCAGCAGCAAACTGAGCAATCAGCCCCAGCATTTT
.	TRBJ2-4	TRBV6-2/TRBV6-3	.	CASSSPPGHTNIQYF	TGTGCCAGCAGCTCCCCCCCGGGACATACAAACATTCAGTACTTC
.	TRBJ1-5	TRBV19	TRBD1	CASSIGPGQYQPQHF	TGTGCCAGTAGTATAGGCCCGGGACAGTATCAGCCCCAGCATTTT
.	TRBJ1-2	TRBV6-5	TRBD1	CASISRQGSFGYTF	TGTGCCAGCATCAGTAGACAGGGAAGTTTTGGCTACACCTTC
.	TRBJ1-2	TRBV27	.	CASSSQGRIYGYTF	TGTGCCAGCAGTTCCCAGGGGCGGATTTATGGCTACACCTTC
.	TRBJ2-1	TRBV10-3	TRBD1	CATKGDRGDNEQFF	TGTGCCACCAAAGGGGACAGGGGAGACAATGAGCAGTTCTTC
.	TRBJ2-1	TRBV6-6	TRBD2	CASNPTGLAVDNEQFF	TGTGCCAGCAATCCCACGGGGCTAGCGGTTGACAATGAGCAGTTCTTC
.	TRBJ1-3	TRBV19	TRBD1	CASSTDRLSGNTIYF	TGTGCCAGTAGCACGGACAGGCTCTCTGGAAACACCATATATTTT
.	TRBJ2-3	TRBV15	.	CATSRDVADTQYF	TGTGCCACCAGCAGAGATGTAGCAGATACGCAGTATTTT
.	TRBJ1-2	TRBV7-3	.	CASSPEAGHGAHNYGYTF	TGTGCCAGCAGCCCCGAGGCCGGACACGGAGCCCATAACTATGGCTACACCTTC
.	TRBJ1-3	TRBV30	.	CAWSGSPPTVYSGNTIYF	TGTGCCTGGAGTGGGTCCCCTCCGACAGTTTACTCTGGAAACACCATATATTTT
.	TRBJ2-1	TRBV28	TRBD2	CASSPPRLAGGHEQFF	TGTGCCAGCAGTCCGCCCCGCCTAGCGGGGGGGCATGAGCAGTTCTTC
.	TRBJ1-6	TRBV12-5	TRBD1	CASGLGQGNSPLHF	TGTGCTAGTGGTTTGGGACAGGGGAATTCACCCCTCCACTTT
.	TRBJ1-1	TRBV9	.	CASSVVGGGVPEAFF	TGTGCCAGCAGCGTGGTCGGGGGAGGCGTCCCTGAAGCTTTCTTT
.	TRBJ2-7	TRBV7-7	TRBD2	CASSPAPRGRRYEQYF	TGTGCTAGCAGCCCAGCCCCCCGCGGGAGGCGGTACGAGCAGTACTTC
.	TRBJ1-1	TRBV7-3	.	CASSLTGGTEAFF	TGTGCCAGCAGCTTAACGGGGGGCACTGAAGCTTTCTTT
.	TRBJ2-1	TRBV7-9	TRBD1	CASSIRDREYEQFF	TGTGCCAGCAGCATCCGGGACAGGGAGTATGAGCAGTTCTTC
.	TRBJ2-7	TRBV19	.	CASSAPGISYEQYF	TGTGCCAGTAGTGCTCCGGGGATTAGCTACGAGCAGTACTTC
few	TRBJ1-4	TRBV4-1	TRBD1	CASSQTSGGRVDNEKLFF	TGCGCCAGCAGCCAGACATCAGGGGGCCGCGTCGACAATGAAAAACTGTTTTTT
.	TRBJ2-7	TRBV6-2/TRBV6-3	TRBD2	CASSRRGLAKYEQYF	TGTGCCAGCAGCCGCCGGGGACTAGCGAAATACGAGCAGTACTTC
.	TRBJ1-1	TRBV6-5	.	CASTKGVLITEAFF	TGTGCCAGTACGAAAGGGGTTCTGATCACTGAAGCTTTCTTT